A single sample is the source of the 28 T cell receptor beta chains below, sequenced in a study of blood T cell repertoires in COVID-19. The assay was immunoSEQ multiplex PCR, and TCRdb's table has in-frame clones only and misses some. Of approximately 260,000 clones in the sample, more than 60% were seen once. Input material: peripheral blood. These receptors were taken from a woman between 40 and 55 years old with active or convalescent COVID-19.

The V call is TRBV27, the J call TRBJ2-1; 13 bases match TRBD2. The CDR3 is 16 residues long. Per germline, CDR1 MNHEY and CDR2 SMNVEV (reference sequence). V lost 5 bases, J lost 9 bases, and 10 bases stayed unmatched. CDR3 bases: TGTGCCAGCAGTCCGACGGGACTAGCGGGGAGGCGTGAGCAGTTCTTC. Amino acid sequence: CASSPTGLAGRREQFF.

In this sample, this clone turned up once. V gene TRBV15 combines with J gene TRBJ2-4; D may be TRBD1 (5 bases). Per germline, CDR1 LNHNV and CDR2 YYDKDF (reference sequence). The CDR3 consists of 14 residues. V was cut by 4 bases and J by 9 bases, with 16 bases left in between. Written as DNA, the CDR3 is TGTGCCACCAGCACTAATTACCAGGGTAGCATTCAGTACTTC. It specifies CATSTNYQGSIQYF.

This chain joins TRBV6-1 and TRBJ2-1, with D tentatively TRBD1 (5 bases). The CDR3 has 12 residues. V was clipped by 3 bases and J by 6 bases, with 6 bases between them. Per germline, CDR1 MNHNS and CDR2 SASEGT. The CDR3 DNA reads TGTGCCAGCAGTGATAGGGGCAATGAGCAGTTCTTC. Its translation is CASSDRGNEQFF.

The chain links TRBV30 to TRBJ1-4; D is possibly TRBD1 (5 bases). The V gene lost 1 base and the J gene lost 8 bases, with 11 bases spanning the gap. The V gene's germline CDR1 is GTSNPN and CDR2 SVGIG (reference sequence). The CDR3 is 13 amino acids. The CDR3 DNA reads as TGTGCCTGGAGTGGACAGCAAAAAGAAAAACTGTTTTTT. It codes for CAWSGQQKEKLFF.

The CDR3 DNA follows: TGCGCCAGCAGCTTGGCCGACAGGGACACTGAAGCTTTCTTT. Residues: CASSLADRDTEAFF. The genes are TRBV5-1 and TRBJ1-1, with 7 bases matching TRBD1. Germline V gene sequence: CDR1 SGHRS, CDR2 YFSETQ. The CDR3 is made up of 14 amino acids. Trimming cost V 0 bases and J 3 bases; bases outside gene matches: 2.

Here the CDR3 reads CASSPRGTGGEQYF. The CDR3 region has the DNA TGTGCCAGCAGCCCGCGTGGGACAGGGGGCGAGCAGTACTTC. This chain joins TRBV5-4 and TRBJ2-7; 11 bases agree with TRBD1. Germline V gene lookup returns CDR1 SGHNT and CDR2 YYREEE (reference sequence). The CDR3 is 14 amino acids. V trimming: 4 bases; J trimming: 6 bases; junction bases outside the gene matches: 6. Full variable domain (outside the CDR3, taken from reference TRBV5-4 and TRBJ2-7): ETGVTQSPTHLIKTRGQQVTLRCSSQSGHNTVSWYQQALGQGPQFIFQYYREEENGRGNFPPRFSGLQFPNYSSELNVNALELDDSALYLCASSPRGTGGEQYFGPGTRLTVT.

The chain carries TRBV12-3 or TRBV12-4 and TRBJ2-3, with D unclear. This CDR3 spans 13 amino acids. V was pared by 4 bases and J by 8 bases, with 13 bases between. For the CDR3, the DNA is TGTGCCAGCAGTTACCCCCCCCGAGTTACGCAGTATTTT. Translating gives CASSYPPRVTQYF.

V gene TRBV21-1 combines with J gene TRBJ2-7; the D call of TRBD1 is as the table states it, not checked on the DNA. TRBV21-1 is assigned pseudogene status. The CDR3 is made up of 15 amino acids. CDR3 protein: CASSIRDRSTYEQYV. CDR3 nucleotide sequence: TGTGCCAGCAGCATCCGGGACAGGTCGACCTACGAGCAGTACGTC.

This chain links TRBV24-1 with TRBJ2-3; 9 bases agree with TRBD1. V gave up 3 bases and J gave up 3 bases; unmatched junction bases: 6. Germline lookup yields CDR1 KGHDR and CDR2 SFDVKD. The CDR3 is 16 amino acids. The CDR3 region has the DNA TGTGCCACCAGTGATCTAGCCGGGACAGGGACAGATACGCAGTATTTT. The encoded protein is CATSDLAGTGTDTQYF.

The chain carries TRBV11-2 and TRBJ1-6, with D maybe TRBD1 (5 bases). Germline loops: CDR1 SGHAT, CDR2 FQNNGV. The V end was cut by 3 bases, the J end by 7 bases, with 10 bases between. This CDR3 comprises 14 residues. The CDR3 nucleotides are TGTGCCAGCAGCTTGGACACCCGGAATTCACCCCTCCACTTT. Translating it yields CASSLDTRNSPLHF.

The chain joins TRBV11-2 to TRBJ1-2; 7 positions match TRBD1. This CDR3 is built from 13 residues. After removal of 3 bases from V and 6 bases from J, the junction contained 4 bases not matched to a gene. In germline, CDR1 is SGHAT, CDR2 FQNNGV. CDR3 in DNA: TGTGCCAGCAGCTTGCACAGGGGACATGGCTACACCTTC. It encodes CASSLHRGHGYTF.

J is TRBJ1-1 and V is TRBV28; no reliable D call. The CDR3 is 12 amino acids. V was clipped by 7 bases and J by 3 bases, with 9 bases between them. Per germline, CDR1 MDHEN and CDR2 SYDVKM. The CDR3 region has the DNA TGTGCCAGCACTCACAGATACACTGAAGCTTTCTTT. Protein sequence: CASTHRYTEAFF.

The V and J genes are TRBV10-1 and TRBJ2-7; perhaps TRBD2 as D (5 bases). The CDR3 is 11 residues long. V was trimmed by 4 bases and J by 12 bases, leaving 13 bases between them. In germline, CDR1 is WNHNN, CDR2 SYGVQD (reference sequence). The CDR3, as DNA: TGCGCCAGCAGTGCCACTAGTATCTCGTACGTC. Its translation is CASSATSISYV.

This clone was found a few times. The chain has TRBV7-3 and TRBJ2-7; D is undetermined. The CDR3 spans 11 residues. Germline-derived CDR1 and CDR2 are SGHTA and FQGTGA. V was pared by 7 bases and J by 5 bases, with 9 bases between. CDR3 sequence (DNA): TGTGCCAGCACCCGTTATGACGAGCAGTACGTC. Protein product: CASTRYDEQYV.

The chain has TRBV9 and TRBJ2-1, with 11 bases aligning to TRBD2. This CDR3 region has 16 residues. Germline CDR1 is SGDLS and CDR2 is YYNGEE. Trimming cost V 2 bases and J 5 bases; bases outside gene matches: 6. CDR3 region: CASSVRSGGADNEQFF. The CDR3 DNA reads TGTGCCAGCAGCGTCCGTAGCGGGGGGGCCGACAATGAGCAGTTCTTC.

This clone came up many times. The chain employs TRBV19 and TRBJ2-5, with D unresolved. V lost 3 bases, J lost 3 bases, and 14 bases lay in between. The V gene's germline CDR1 is LNHDA and CDR2 SQIVND (reference sequence). The CDR3 has 15 amino acids. Here the CDR3 reads CASSIGPVLKETQYF. The CDR3, as DNA: TGTGCCAGTAGTATCGGTCCTGTACTAAAAGAGACCCAGTACTTC.

The chain carries TRBV5-1 and TRBJ1-5; possible D gene TRBD1, 6 bases. The V gene's germline CDR1 is SGHRS and CDR2 YFSETQ. The ends were cut back, 0 bases at V and 7 bases at J, with 14 bases in the middle. The CDR3 extends over 15 amino acids. The CDR3 spells CASSLVGGQSQPQHF. The CDR3 DNA reads TGCGCCAGCAGCTTGGTGGGGGGGCAGTCCCAGCCCCAGCATTTT.

This clone was counted only a few times. CDR3 sequence reads: CSVEGQGARIGYTF. The CDR3 DNA reads TGCAGCGTTGAAGGACAGGGGGCAAGGATCGGCTACACCTTC. J is TRBJ1-2 and V is TRBV29-1; 10 bases match TRBD1. Germline assignment: CDR1 SQVTM and CDR2 ANQGSEA. The CDR3 spans 14 residues. Trimming cost V 1 base and J 8 bases; bases outside gene matches: 7.

The V gene is TRBV7-9, the J gene TRBJ1-1; D may be TRBD1 (5 bases). This CDR3 has 13 amino acids. Germline-derived CDR1 and CDR2 are SEHNR and FQNEAQ (reference sequence). The V gene lost 4 bases and the J gene lost 4 bases, with 10 bases spanning the gap. CDR3 DNA: TGTGCCAGCAGCTGGGGGGTCGGCACTGAAGCTTTCTTT. Protein product: CASSWGVGTEAFF.

CDR3 in DNA: TGTGGGACGACTAGCGGGGGGGCCTCTGGGGCCAACGTCCTGACTTTC. It is translated as CGTTSGGASGANVLTF. V gene TRBV28 combines with J gene TRBJ2-6; 14 bases are a match to TRBD2. The CDR3 sequence is 16 residues long. In germline, CDR1 is MDHEN, CDR2 SYDVKM. Full variable domain (outside the CDR3, taken from reference TRBV28 and TRBJ2-6): DVKVTQSSRYLVKRTGEKVFLECVQDMDHENMFWYRQDPGLGLRLIYFSYDVKMKEKGDIPEGYSVSREKKERFSLILESASTNQTSMYLCGTTSGGASGANVLTFGAGSRLTVL.

CDR3 bases: TGTGCCAGCAGTGTTGCGGGTGCGGGGGCCAACGTCCTGACTTTC. It encodes CASSVAGAGANVLTF. The V call is TRBV2, the J call TRBJ2-6; D might be TRBD2 (5 bases). The germline V gene encodes CDR1 SNHLY and CDR2 FYNNEI. Trimming removed 4 bases from V and 4 bases from J, with 11 bases in between. The CDR3 sequence is 15 residues long.

The chain links TRBV2 to TRBJ1-3; no clear D gene. The CDR3 extends over 12 amino acids. Trimming removed 3 bases at V and 5 bases at J, with 5 bases between. From germline, CDR1 is SNHLY and CDR2 FYNNEI. CDR3 bases: TGTGCCAGCAGTGAGAGGAGAAACACCATATATTTT. It is translated as CASSERRNTIYF.

The V call is TRBV12-5, the J call TRBJ1-4; D is uncertain. The germline V and J ends were trimmed by 0 bases and 5 bases, with 10 bases remaining between them. The CDR3 runs to 15 residues. Per the germline V gene, CDR1 is LGHNT and CDR2 is FRNRAP. CDR3 sequence: CASGLVEGVNEKLFF. The CDR3 DNA sequence: TGTGCTAGTGGTTTGGTAGAGGGAGTGAATGAAAAACTGTTTTTT. The full variable domain, rest sourced from reference TRBV12-5 and TRBJ1-4, is DARVTQTPRHKVTEMGQEVTMRCQPILGHNTVFWYRQTMMQGLELLAYFRNRAPLDDSGMPKDRFSAEMPDATLATLKIQPSEPRDSAVYFCASGLVEGVNEKLFFGSGTQLSVL.

The V call is TRBV19, the J call TRBJ1-2, with D tentatively TRBD1 (5 bases). The V and J ends lost 4 bases and 8 bases respectively, with 14 bases between them. The germline V gene has CDR1 LNHDA and CDR2 SQIVND (reference sequence). The CDR3 runs to 13 residues. In DNA form, the CDR3 reads TGTGCCAGTAGTACCAGGGATAGTGGCGGCTACACCTTC. Its translation: CASSTRDSGGYTF.

The chain carries TRBV18 and TRBJ2-2, with D possibly being TRBD1 (6 bases). CDR1 and CDR2 from the germline V gene are KGHSH and LQKENI. Trimming removed 8 bases at V and 5 bases at J, with 15 bases between. This CDR3 is 14 amino acids long. The CDR3 nucleotides read TGTGCCAGCCTCGGGACAATGGGGACCGGGGAGCTGTTTTTT. Protein sequence: CASLGTMGTGELFF.

The chain has TRBV19 and TRBJ1-1; the D gene is possibly TRBD1 (6 bases). The CDR3 has 16 residues. Germline V CDR1 and CDR2: LNHDA, SQIVND (reference sequence). The germline V and J ends were trimmed by 3 bases and 1 base, with 15 bases remaining between them. CDR3 in amino acids: CASSITGWWTNTEAFF. CDR3 sequence (DNA): TGTGCCAGTAGTATCACAGGGTGGTGGACGAACACTGAAGCTTTCTTT. The whole variable domain, remainder taken from reference TRBV19 and TRBJ1-1, is DGGITQSPKYLFRKEGQNVTLSCEQNLNHDAMYWYRQDPGQGLRLIYYSQIVNDFQKGDIAEGYSVSREKKESFPLTVTSAQKNPTAFYLCASSITGWWTNTEAFFGQGTRLTVV.

V is TRBV5-4 and J is TRBJ1-2; 10 bases are a match to TRBD1. The CDR3 spans 14 residues. CDR1 is SGHNT and CDR2 is YYREEE in the germline V gene (reference sequence). Trimming took 5 bases from V and 4 from J; bases not matched to a gene: 5. The CDR3 DNA follows: TGTGCCAGCAGACGCCGGGACAGGGGCTATGGCTACACCTTC. Translated, it gives CASRRRDRGYGYTF. Filled out from reference TRBV5-4 and TRBJ1-2, the complete variable domain reads ETGVTQSPTHLIKTRGQQVTLRCSSQSGHNTVSWYQQALGQGPQFIFQYYREEENGRGNFPPRFSGLQFPNYSSELNVNALELDDSALYLCASRRRDRGYGYTFGSGTRLTVV.

The chain carries TRBV18 and TRBJ1-1, with 8 bases identical to TRBD1. Germline CDR1 is KGHSH and CDR2 is LQKENI. This CDR3 is 12 amino acids long. V lost 3 bases, J lost 10 bases, and 4 bases stayed unmatched. The CDR3 nucleotides read TGTGCCAGCTCACCGGTCGGACAGGGAGCTTTCTTT. It specifies CASSPVGQGAFF.